The source of this TCR beta chain is a study of shared clonotypes between healthy human individuals. Study findings and constraints: An effect of sequencing depth on clonotype sharing among donors was expected.

Measured with immunoSEQ multiplex PCR; TCRdb has only the in-frame clones, and not every one. Among roughly 1,000,000 clones listed, around 78% were seen once. Details on this clone: Its specificity is unknown.

The sample comprised memory CD4+ T cells from PBMCs. Subset here: CD45RA-negative fraction. This receptor was identified in a man aged 18 to 30 in good health. Some clones in this sample may be carry-over from other donors' samples.

The CDR3 region has the DNA TGTGCCAGCAGTTCGAGCGGGGCAAAAGAGACCCAGTACTTC. Its translation is CASSSSGAKETQYF. The gene calls are TRBV7-2 and TRBJ2-5; 7 bases map to TRBD2. Germline values: CDR1 SGHTA, CDR2 FQGNSA. V was pared by 6 bases and J by 3 bases, with 7 bases of the junction left unmatched. The CDR3 sequence is 14 residues long.